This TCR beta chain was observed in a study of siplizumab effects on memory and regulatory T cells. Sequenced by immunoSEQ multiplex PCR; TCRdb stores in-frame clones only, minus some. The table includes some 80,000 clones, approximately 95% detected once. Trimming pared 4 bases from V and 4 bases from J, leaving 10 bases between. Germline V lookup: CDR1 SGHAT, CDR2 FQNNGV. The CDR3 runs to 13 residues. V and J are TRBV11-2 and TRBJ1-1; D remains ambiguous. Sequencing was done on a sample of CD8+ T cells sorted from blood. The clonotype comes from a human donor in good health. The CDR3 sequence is CASSSSLGTEAFF. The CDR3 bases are TGTGCCAGCAGCTCCTCCCTGGGCACTGAAGCTTTCTTT.